A single sample is the source of the 27 T cell receptor beta chains below, sequenced in a study of identical twins. TCRdb redid the calling of the 5' RACE reads with MiXCR, one entry per CDR3 protein. The sample includes roughly 290,000 distinct CDR3 sequences, 8% to 9% of them seen just once. These data were also filed under a second study, of yellow fever vaccine responses in identical twins.

The specimen was memory (CD45RO+) T cells sorted from blood. These receptors all stem from a woman between 18 and 29 years old in good health.

This clonotype was observed many times. The chain has TRBV5-1 and TRBJ2-2; unclear D gene. V lost 1 base and J lost 3, with 7 bases in between. The CDR3 has 14 residues. The V gene's germline CDR1 is SGHRS and CDR2 YFSETQ. CDR3 protein: CASSLTGDTGELFF. CDR3 DNA: TGCGCCAGCAGCTTGACCGGAGACACCGGGGAGCTGTTTTTT. Full variable domain (rest looked up from reference TRBV5-1 and TRBJ2-2): KAGVTQTPRYLIKTRGQQVTLSCSPISGHRSVSWYQQTPGQGLQFLFEYFSETQRNKGNFPGRFSGRQFSNSRSEMNVSTLELGDSALYLCASSLTGDTGELFFGEGSRLTVL.

This clonotype was detected many times. The V call is TRBV3-1, the J call TRBJ1-2; D gene unclear. CDR3 size: 11 residues. Per the germline V gene, CDR1 is LGHDT and CDR2 is YNNKEL (reference sequence). The V end lost 4 bases, the J end lost 5 bases, and 5 bases lay between the germline ends. For the CDR3, the DNA is TGTGCCAGCAGCCGCGCGTATGGCTACACCTTC. Residues: CASSRAYGYTF.

This clonotype was detected a few times. The chain recombines TRBV19 with TRBJ2-1; D unclear. CDR3 length equals 14 residues. Germline V gives CDR1 LNHDA, CDR2 SQIVND (reference sequence). V lost 4 bases, J lost 4 bases, and 11 bases lay in between. The CDR3 region has the DNA TGTGCCAGTAGTAGTCCAGTTGGGTACAATGAGCAGTTCTTC. This translates into CASSSPVGYNEQFF.

The chain uses TRBV20-1 and TRBJ2-1, with TRBD2 identical over 8 bases. CDR1 DFQATT and CDR2 SNEGSKA come from the germline V gene (reference sequence). The trim removed 1 base at V and 3 bases at J, leaving 2 bases unmatched. The length of the CDR3 is 14 residues. CDR3 DNA: TGCAGTGCTAGAGTAGCGGGGAGCTACAATGAGCAGTTCTTC. Its protein is CSARVAGSYNEQFF.

The chain combines TRBV24-1 with TRBJ2-5; 7 bases are shared with TRBD2. The V gene end was trimmed by 4 bases and the J gene end by 4 bases; junction bases not matched to a gene: 8. The CDR3 has 15 amino acids. Germline CDR1 KGHDR, CDR2 SFDVKD. CDR3 protein: CATSDPQLAPETQYF. CDR3 DNA: TGTGCCACCAGTGACCCCCAACTAGCGCCAGAGACCCAGTACTTC.

This clonotype has ten or more counts. This chain's CDR3 is CASSYEQTGELFF. The CDR3 nucleotides read TGTGCCAGCAGTTACGAACAAACCGGGGAGCTGTTTTTT. The chain combines TRBV6-5 with TRBJ2-2; no firm D call. The CDR3 is 13 residues long. Germline V CDR1 and CDR2: MNHEY, SVGAGI. V lost 2 bases and J lost 5, with 6 bases in between.

This clonotype showed up just a few times. The chain employs TRBV28 and TRBJ1-1; D is unresolved. Deletions cut 3 bases from V and 1 base from J, with 9 bases between. Germline-derived CDR1 and CDR2 are MDHEN and SYDVKM. The CDR3 is 14 amino acids. CDR3 in amino acids: CASSFGSPNTEAFF. In DNA, the CDR3 is TGTGCCAGCAGTTTCGGGTCCCCGAACACTGAAGCTTTCTTT.

The chain carries TRBV9 and TRBJ2-3; TRBD2 aligns across 9 bases. The length of the CDR3 is 16 residues. CDR1 and CDR2 from the germline V gene are SGDLS and YYNGEE. After removal of 0 bases from V and 5 bases from J, the junction contained 7 bases not matched to a gene. Here the CDR3 reads CASSVDAGGPIDTQYF. The CDR3, as DNA: TGTGCCAGCAGCGTAGATGCGGGAGGGCCTATAGATACGCAGTATTTT.

This clonotype was recorded many times. The chain is built from TRBV12-3 or TRBV12-4 and TRBJ1-1; 8 bases line up with TRBD1. This CDR3 contains 13 residues. V lost 8 bases, J lost 1 base, and 3 bases stayed unmatched. CDR3 loop: CASWGQANTEAFF. Written as DNA, the CDR3 is TGTGCCAGCTGGGGACAGGCGAACACTGAAGCTTTCTTT.

Only a few counts were recorded for this clonotype. This chain joins TRBV24-1 and TRBJ2-1; D call uncertain. The germline gives CDR1 KGHDR, CDR2 SFDVKD. The V end was cut by 7 bases, the J end by 0 bases, with 6 bases between. The length of the CDR3 is 13 residues. The CDR3 bases are TGTGCCACCAGCCCTAGCTCCTACAATGAGCAGTTCTTC. It specifies CATSPSSYNEQFF.

This clonotype came up many times. The genes are TRBV7-9 and TRBJ2-1, with 9 bases identical to TRBD1. The CDR3 has 16 amino acids. Germline assignment: CDR1 SEHNR and CDR2 FQNEAQ (reference sequence). V shed 4 bases, J shed 6 bases, and the junction held 10 bases outside the gene matches. The CDR3 nucleotides read TGTGCCAGCAGCTCCCGCGGGACAGGGCTTTTCAATGAGCAGTTCTTC. Protein: CASSSRGTGLFNEQFF.

The table lists this clonotype with many counts. This rearrangement joins TRBV12-3 or TRBV12-4 to TRBJ1-4; maybe TRBD1 (6 bases). This CDR3 region has 16 residues. Trimming left V 2 bases short and J 5 bases short, with 15 bases between. In DNA, the CDR3 is TGTGCCAGCAGTTTAATGGGCGCAGGGGAAAATGAAAAACTGTTTTTT. Translating it yields CASSLMGAGENEKLFF.

This clonotype was counted ten times or more. The chain links TRBV5-1 to TRBJ1-1; no reliable D call. The V end lost 2 bases, the J end lost 1 base, and 3 bases lay between the germline ends. The CDR3 length is 12 residues. Per the germline V gene, CDR1 is SGHRS and CDR2 is YFSETQ. The CDR3 bases are TGCGCCAGCAGCTTCCGGAACACTGAAGCTTTCTTT. It encodes CASSFRNTEAFF.

This clonotype was recorded at least ten times. The chain has TRBV12-3 or TRBV12-4 and TRBJ2-2; D gene ambiguous. V was clipped by 7 bases and J by 4 bases, with 13 bases between them. The CDR3 runs 14 residues. The CDR3 sequence is CASTTGLSTGELFF. Written as DNA, the CDR3 is TGTGCCAGCACCACCGGCTTGTCCACCGGGGAGCTGTTTTTT.

This clonotype occurred many times. The chain links TRBV7-2 to TRBJ2-3; D might be TRBD2 (5 bases). The CDR3 is 14 amino acids. Germline CDR1 is SGHTA and CDR2 is FQGNSA. V lost 5 bases and J lost 0, with 9 bases in between. CDR3 region: CASSVSASTDTQYF. CDR3 in DNA: TGTGCCAGCAGCGTTAGCGCTAGCACAGATACGCAGTATTTT.

The V and J genes are TRBV5-6 and TRBJ2-3, with TRBD2 matching over 8 bases. The CDR3 covers 15 residues. After removal of 1 base from V and 4 bases from J, the junction contained 5 bases not matched to a gene. Per germline, CDR1 SGHDT and CDR2 YYEEEE. The CDR3 protein is CASSLRGGGSDTQYF. The DNA of the CDR3 is TGTGCCAGCAGCTTGCGGGGGGGAGGCTCAGATACGCAGTATTTT.

This chain connects TRBV5-1 to TRBJ2-5, with unresolved D. CDR1 and CDR2 from the germline V gene are SGHRS and YFSETQ. The CDR3 covers 14 residues. The V end was cut by 0 bases, the J end by 5 bases, with 11 bases between. The CDR3 region is CASSLVSISETQYF. The CDR3 region has the DNA TGCGCCAGCAGCTTGGTGTCTATCAGTGAGACCCAGTACTTC.

This clonotype was observed many times. The chain couples TRBV28 to TRBJ2-7; 9 bases fit TRBD2. Trimming took 8 bases from V and 5 from J; bases not matched to a gene: 13. CDR1 MDHEN and CDR2 SYDVKM come from the germline V gene. CDR3 length equals 15 residues. CDR3 bases: TGTGCCAGCCGCCCCGGGACTAGCCACGCTGACGAGCAGTACTTC. Protein product: CASRPGTSHADEQYF.

This clonotype was detected a few times. The chain combines TRBV6-1 with TRBJ2-7; 9 nucleotides agree with TRBD2. This CDR3 comprises 15 residues. CDR1 MNHNS and CDR2 SASEGT come from the germline V gene. V shed 6 bases and J 3 bases; nucleotides not matched to a gene: 9. The CDR3 DNA sequence: TGTGCCAGCAGGGGTATAGCGGGAGAAAACTACGAGCAGTACTTC. It encodes CASRGIAGENYEQYF.

This clonotype came up many times. This sequence joins TRBV5-1 and TRBJ1-6; tentatively, D is TRBD1 (5 bases). Trimming cost V 4 bases and J 7 bases, with 18 bases left between them. In germline, CDR1 is SGHRS, CDR2 YFSETQ. The CDR3 totals 16 residues. The CDR3 protein is CASSPAGTVQNSPLHF. The CDR3 DNA reads as TGCGCCAGCAGCCCTGCGGGGACGGTCCAGAATTCACCCCTCCACTTT.

The chain joins TRBV7-9 to TRBJ1-4; unclear D gene. Germline V gene lookup returns CDR1 SEHNR and CDR2 FQNEAQ (reference sequence). CDR3 size: 14 residues. V lost 6 bases, J lost 8 bases, and 16 bases lay in between. Written as DNA, the CDR3 is TGTGCCAGCAGTCTCGGCGCCGGGGTCGAAAAACTGTTTTTT. Translated: CASSLGAGVEKLFF.

This clonotype appeared a few times. The chain recombines TRBV4-1 with TRBJ2-5; 7 bases line up with TRBD2. With V trimmed by 0 bases and J by 5 bases, 9 bases remained unmatched. This CDR3 spans 16 amino acids. CDR1 and CDR2 (germline): MGHRA, YSYEKL. CDR3 nucleotides: TGCGCCAGCAGCCAAGAAAGGACTAGTGGGGCCGAGACCCAGTACTTC. It codes for CASSQERTSGAETQYF.

This clonotype came up a few times. The chain carries TRBV10-2 and TRBJ1-5, with no clear D. Looked up from germline, CDR1 is WSHSY and CDR2 is SAAADI. The CDR3 covers 16 residues. Trimming pared 3 bases from V and 1 base from J, leaving 13 bases between. Written as DNA, the CDR3 is TGCGCCAGCAGTGATGGAGGGTTGGGAAGCAATCAGCCCCAGCATTTT. Translated: CASSDGGLGSNQPQHF.

The genes are TRBV6-5 and TRBJ2-1; tentative D call: TRBD2 (6 bases). This CDR3 spans 11 amino acids. The germline V and J ends were trimmed by 7 bases and 8 bases, with 9 bases remaining between them. Germline V CDR1 and CDR2: MNHEY, SVGAGI. The CDR3 nucleotides read TGTGCCAGCACTCGGGGGTATGAGCAGTTCTTC. This codes for CASTRGYEQFF.

This clonotype was detected ten times or more. This sequence joins TRBV7-2 and TRBJ2-5; D might be TRBD2 (6 bases). Germline V gene lookup returns CDR1 SGHTA and CDR2 FQGNSA. V lost 5 bases to trimming and J lost 5 bases, with 12 bases between them. The CDR3 consists of 13 residues. CDR3 sequence (DNA): TGTGCCAGCAGCAACCAAGGAGGGGAGACCCAGTACTTC. This encodes CASSNQGGETQYF.

This clonotype was seen more than once but under ten times. The chain has TRBV3-1 and TRBJ1-2; TRBD1 aligns across 7 bases. CDR3 length: 15 residues. After removal of 2 bases from V and 5 bases from J, the junction contained 8 bases not matched to a gene. Per the germline V gene, CDR1 is LGHDT and CDR2 is YNNKEL (reference sequence). In DNA, the CDR3 is TGTGCCAGCAGCCAACAAGGGGGCGATGGATATGGCTACACCTTC. It translates to CASSQQGGDGYGYTF.

This chain uses TRBV7-9 with TRBJ2-5; 10 bases fit TRBD2. V was clipped by 7 bases and J by 3 bases; unmatched bases: 8. The germline V gene encodes CDR1 SEHNR and CDR2 FQNEAQ (reference sequence). There are 15 residues in the CDR3. The CDR3 region is CASNTYLAGEETQYF. In DNA form, the CDR3 reads TGTGCCAGCAACACCTACCTAGCGGGAGAAGAGACCCAGTACTTC.